The clone carrying this TCR beta chain was detected a few times. No antigen is known for it. Time point meaning: pre-sensitization, week 0. Indicated treatment: therapeutic diphenylcyclopropenone sensitization with weekly scalp DPC. CDR1 and CDR2 (germline): MDHEN, SYDVKM. Trimming left V 4 bases short and J 10 bases short, with 13 bases between. There are 12 residues in the CDR3. The record originates from a study of human T cells and chemical hapten exposure. As for the study in general: Affected patients, primarily female, had alopecia areata, totalis or universalis.

Separate cDNA molecules received unique molecular identifiers, which the library attached to them. TCRdb independently ran MiXCR on the RACE reads; one entry per CDR3 protein. The top ten clones hold less than 3.5% of a sample with 150,000 to 200,000 distinct CDR3 sequences, about 31% of them seen once. Study results and caveats: DPC sensitization produced no change in TCRs with frequency above 1 in 1000. Large CDR3 similarity clusters arose significantly more often from expanded TCRs than from controls.

V usage is TRBV28 and J usage is TRBJ1-1; D call uncertain. The source was whole blood, collected in connection with sensitization to the hapten diphenylcyclopropenone (DPC). The clonotype comes from a woman aged 30 to 39 with alopecia areata. Some clones in this sample may be carry-over from other donors' samples. The CDR3 region is CASSSPVSPAFF. CDR3 DNA sequence: TGTGCCAGCAGTTCCCCGGTATCTCCAGCTTTCTTT.